The clone carrying this TCR beta chain was seen repeatedly, ten times or more. What it binds is not known. The sample belongs to a study of neurological immune-mediated disorders. Study-wide findings and caveats: Expanded clones shared no identical CDR3 amino acid sequences across subjects, which suggested private TCR-beta repertoires in all groups.

5'RACE employing 10-nucleotide random UMIs yielded the cDNA. MiXCR was run by TCRdb on the 5' RACE reads, yielding one entry per CDR3 protein. The table shows about 50,000 distinct CDR3 sequences, with 16% occurring only once. Trimming shortened V by 2 bases and J by 1 base, and 18 bases separated the two germline ends. Germline V gene data show CDR1 as SGHTA and CDR2 as FQGTGA. This CDR3 has 18 residues. The TCR sequence derives from a man aged 60 to 75 in good health. This sequence joins TRBV7-3 and TRBJ2-4; D is tentatively TRBD1 or TRBD2 (6 bases each). Sequences were obtained from PBMCs. The CDR3 region has the DNA TGTGCCAGCAGCTTATCTACCGGGAGAGGGGGGGCCAAAAACATTCAGTACTTC. This sequence encodes CASSLSTGRGGAKNIQYF.